Shown below are 20 T cell receptor beta chains from a single sample sequenced in a study of blood T cell repertoires in COVID-19. The protocol was immunoSEQ multiplex PCR, while the TCRdb copy is restricted to in-frame clones and leaves out a portion. This sample has under 95,000 clones, with approximately 90% found just once. Sequenced: peripheral blood. These receptors all stem from a woman between 50 and 59 years old with acute or convalescent COVID-19.

This rearrangement joins TRBV5-4 to TRBJ2-3; D unresolved. CDR3 length: 14 residues. Germline-derived CDR1 and CDR2 are SGHNT and YYREEE (reference sequence). V was shortened by 0 bases and J by 4 bases, with 9 bases between the two germline ends. The CDR3 coding sequence is TGTGCCAGCAGCTTGGATTCAACTGCAGATACGCAGTATTTT. It encodes CASSLDSTADTQYF.

The chain joins TRBV5-1 to TRBJ2-5, with 8 positions matching TRBD1. The CDR3 sequence is 15 residues long. Germline CDR1 and CDR2: SGHRS and YFSETQ. The J segment lost 5 bases and the V segment lost 0 bases, leaving 6 bases of the junction unmatched. The CDR3, as DNA: TGCGCCAGCAGCTTGGGCAGGGGGCGGAAGGAGACCCAGTACTTC. Amino acids: CASSLGRGRKETQYF.

This chain links TRBV14 with TRBJ2-1; TRBD2 matches 8 bases. Germline V gives CDR1 SGHDN, CDR2 FVKESK. The length of the CDR3 is 16 residues. J was trimmed by 6 bases and V by 4 bases; bases with no gene match: 11. Written as DNA, the CDR3 is TGTGCCAGCAGCCCGACCAGCGGGAGTTGGGGCAATGAGCAGTTCTTC. As protein: CASSPTSGSWGNEQFF.

V and J are TRBV27 and TRBJ1-1; TRBD1 might be the D (6 bases). Trimming cost V 6 bases and J 5 bases, with 22 bases left between them. The CDR3 runs 16 residues. CDR1 is MNHEY, CDR2 SMNVEV, per germline (reference sequence). The CDR3 DNA reads TGTGCCAGCAGGGAAAATGGACGACAGGCGAGAACTGAAGCTTTCTTT. It yields the protein CASRENGRQARTEAFF.

The chain employs TRBV5-5 and TRBJ2-1; D call uncertain. Trimming shortened V by 0 bases and J by 4 bases, and 8 bases separated the two germline ends. The germline gives CDR1 SGHKS, CDR2 YYEKEE (reference sequence). The CDR3 is 14 amino acids. In nucleotides, the CDR3 is TGTGCCAGCAGCTTGGGCGGAGATTACAATGAGCAGTTCTTC. This codes for CASSLGGDYNEQFF.

V is TRBV12-3 or TRBV12-4 and J is TRBJ1-5, with D tentatively TRBD1 (5 bases). The CDR3 runs 13 residues. Trimming removed 8 bases at V and 6 bases at J, with 14 bases between. Here the CDR3 reads CASDSGGGQPQHF. The CDR3 coding sequence is TGTGCCAGCGACTCCGGCGGGGGTCAGCCCCAGCATTTT.

The chain recombines TRBV7-2 with TRBJ2-5; TRBD2 aligns across 9 bases. This CDR3 region has 16 residues. Germline values: CDR1 SGHTA, CDR2 FQGNSA. V dropped 1 base and J dropped 1; count of bases not matched to a gene: 4. CDR3 region: CASSLVSGGPQETQYF. Written as DNA, the CDR3 is TGTGCCAGCAGCTTAGTTAGCGGGGGCCCCCAAGAGACCCAGTACTTC.

The chain uses TRBV20-1 and TRBJ2-5; no firm D call. V gave up 3 bases and J gave up 5 bases, with 10 bases separating them. CDR1 is DFQATT and CDR2 is SNEGSKA in the germline V gene (reference sequence). There are 12 residues in the CDR3. The CDR3 protein is CSASLRLETQYF. CDR3 sequence (DNA): TGCAGTGCTAGTTTGAGGCTTGAGACCCAGTACTTC.

The V and J genes are TRBV13 and TRBJ2-3; D is uncertain. This CDR3 spans 16 amino acids. Germline lookup yields CDR1 PRHDT and CDR2 FYEKMQ (reference sequence). The V end lost 0 bases, the J end lost 0 bases, and 10 bases lay between the germline ends. The CDR3, as DNA: TGTGCCAGCAGCTTAGGGGTAGCATCTAGCACAGATACGCAGTATTTT. Its translation is CASSLGVASSTDTQYF.

The rearrangement joins TRBV7-9 to TRBJ1-1; 7 nucleotides line up with TRBD1. Trimming took 6 bases from V and 4 from J; bases not matched to a gene: 5. The CDR3 has 13 amino acids. Germline V gives CDR1 SEHNR, CDR2 FQNEAQ (reference sequence). The CDR3 protein is CASSRTGATEAFF. CDR3 sequence (DNA): TGTGCCAGCAGTCGCACAGGGGCCACTGAAGCTTTCTTT. The full variable domain, rest sourced from reference TRBV7-9 and TRBJ1-1, is DTGVSQNPRHKITKRGQNVTFRCDPISEHNRLYWYRQTLGQGPEFLTYFQNEAQLEKSRLLSDRFSAERPKGSFSTLEIQRTEQGDSAMYLCASSRTGATEAFFGQGTRLTVV.

V and J are TRBV29-1 and TRBJ1-5; D is undetermined. Germline CDR1 reads SQVTM; CDR2 reads ANQGSEA. There are 11 residues in the CDR3. The DNA for the CDR3 is TGCTCCCGCTCGGGAAGTCAGCCCCAGCATTTT. Its translation: CSRSGSQPQHF.

J is TRBJ1-6 and V is TRBV4-2; D call uncertain. Deletions cut 1 base from V and 4 bases from J, with 8 bases between. Germline CDR1 reads LGHNA; CDR2 reads YNFKEQ. The length of the CDR3 is 15 residues. The CDR3 DNA reads TGTGCCAGCAGCCAAGTTGAAGCGTATAATTCACCCCTCCACTTT. Protein sequence: CASSQVEAYNSPLHF.

The V call is TRBV7-9, the J call TRBJ2-1, with 10 bases lining up with TRBD2. The CDR3 spans 16 residues. Germline V gives CDR1 SEHNR, CDR2 FQNEAQ (reference sequence). Unmatched junction bases numbered 10, after V lost 1 base and J lost 10 bases. As DNA, the CDR3 is TGTGCCAGCAGCTTAGTTCCCGGACTAGCGGATACCGAGCAGTTCTTC. Protein: CASSLVPGLADTEQFF.

The V and J genes are TRBV7-2 and TRBJ2-5, with a possible D match to TRBD2 (6 bases). The CDR3 is 14 residues long. Trimming took 5 bases from V and 5 from J, leaving 15 bases between them. Germline V gene lookup returns CDR1 SGHTA and CDR2 FQGNSA. Written as DNA, the CDR3 is TGTGCCAGCAGCCGTAGCGGCTTGGGGGAGACCCAGTACTTC. Residues: CASSRSGLGETQYF. Full variable domain (rest looked up from reference TRBV7-2 and TRBJ2-5): GAGVSQSPSNKVTEKGKDVELRCDPISGHTALYWYRQSLGQGLEFLIYFQGNSAPDKSGLPSDRFSAERTGGSVSTLTIQRTQQEDSAVYLCASSRSGLGETQYFGPGTRLLVL.

Here the CDR3 DNA reads TGTGCCAGCAGCTTAGGACAGGGTATAAGCAATCAGCCCCAGCATTTT. Translated, it gives CASSLGQGISNQPQHF. The chain employs TRBV7-6 and TRBJ1-5, with 7 bases that match TRBD1. The ends lost 1 base at V and 1 base at J; junction bases unmatched: 4. The CDR3 runs to 16 residues. Germline V gives CDR1 SGHVS, CDR2 FNYEAQ.

The chain employs TRBV5-3 and TRBJ2-7; D might be TRBD2 (6 bases). TRBV5-3 is designated an ORF whose function remains uncertain. The CDR3 runs 18 residues. The V and J ends lost 4 bases and 2 bases respectively, with 25 bases between them. CDR3 region: CARSTSFEGSGFTYEQYF. The DNA of the CDR3 is TGTGCCAGAAGCACCTCCTTCGAAGGTAGCGGTTTTACCTACGAGCAGTACTTC.

This clone was picked up one time. The V call is TRBV6-1, the J call TRBJ2-7; 9 positions agree with TRBD1. Germline-derived CDR1 and CDR2 are MNHNS and SASEGT. CDR3 length: 15 residues. The trim removed 2 bases at V and 4 bases at J, leaving 6 bases unmatched. The CDR3 nucleotides read TGTGCCAGCAGTGAATCTGGGACAGGGTTTTACGAGCAGTACTTC. Protein sequence: CASSESGTGFYEQYF.

The V and J genes are TRBV19 and TRBJ2-3; 8 bases line up with TRBD2. Germline CDR1 and CDR2: LNHDA and SQIVND (reference sequence). V gave up 3 bases and J gave up 2 bases; unmatched junction bases: 7. The CDR3 is 16 residues long. The CDR3 loop reads CASSILPAGDTDTQYF. DNA for the CDR3: TGTGCCAGTAGTATTCTCCCAGCGGGGGACACAGATACGCAGTATTTT.

The chain employs TRBV5-1 and TRBJ2-5; tentative D call: TRBD2 (7 bases). This CDR3 is 15 amino acids long. Trimming removed 4 bases at V and 1 base at J, with 14 bases between. The germline V gene has CDR1 SGHRS and CDR2 YFSETQ. CDR3 DNA: TGCGCCAGCAGCGGGGGGGCAGGGCCCCAAGAGACCCAGTACTTC. Protein product: CASSGGAGPQETQYF.

The gene calls are TRBV18 and TRBJ2-3; no firm D call. The CDR3 length is 16 residues. The germline gives CDR1 KGHSH, CDR2 LQKENI. The germline V and J ends were trimmed by 1 base and 4 bases, with 15 bases remaining between them. The CDR3: CASSPRAGGLADTQYF. CDR3 DNA sequence: TGTGCCAGCTCACCACGAGCAGGTGGTCTCGCAGATACGCAGTATTTT.